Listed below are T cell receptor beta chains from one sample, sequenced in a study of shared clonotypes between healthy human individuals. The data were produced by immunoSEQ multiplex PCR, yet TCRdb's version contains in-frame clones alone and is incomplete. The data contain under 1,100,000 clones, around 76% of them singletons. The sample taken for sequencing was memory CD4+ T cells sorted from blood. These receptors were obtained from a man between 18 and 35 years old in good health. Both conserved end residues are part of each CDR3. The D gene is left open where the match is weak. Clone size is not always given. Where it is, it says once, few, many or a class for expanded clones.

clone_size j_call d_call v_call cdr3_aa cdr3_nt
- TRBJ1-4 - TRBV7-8 CASSPRPGAEEKLFF TGTGCCAGCAGCCCCCGCCCAGGGGCGGAGGAAAAACTGTTTTTT
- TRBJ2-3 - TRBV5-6 CASSSTDTQYF TGTGCCAGCAGCTCCACAGATACGCAGTATTTT
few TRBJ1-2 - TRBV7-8 CASSPNPPGAGGYGYTF TGTGCCAGCAGCCCTAACCCTCCAGGGGCAGGAGGCTATGGCTACACCTTC
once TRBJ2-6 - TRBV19 CASSYPDIFSSGANVLTF TGTGCCAGTAGTTACCCGGACATCTTTAGCTCTGGGGCCAACGTCCTGACTTTC
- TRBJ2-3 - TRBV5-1 CASSLPLGSDTQYF TGCGCCAGCAGCCTCCCCCTGGGTTCAGATACGCAGTATTTT
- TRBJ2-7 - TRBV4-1 CASSQVDLFVSYEQYF TGCGCCAGCAGCCAAGTTGACCTGTTCGTCTCCTACGAGCAGTACTTC
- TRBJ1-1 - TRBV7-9 CASSPTRDTEAFF TGTGCCAGCAGCCCAACAAGGGACACTGAAGCTTTCTTT
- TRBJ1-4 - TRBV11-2 CASSLELRNEKLFF TGTGCCAGCAGTCTGGAACTGCGAAATGAAAAACTGTTTTTT
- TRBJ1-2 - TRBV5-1 CASSSQGLIHGYTF TGCGCCAGCAGCTCCCAGGGTCTAATCCATGGCTACACCTTC
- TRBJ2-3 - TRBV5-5 CASSLEVQSRWGTDTQYF TGTGCCAGCAGCTTGGAAGTACAGTCAAGGTGGGGCACAGATACGCAGTATTTT